This passage covers 9 T cell receptor beta chains from one sample sequenced in a study of a mutant IDH1 vaccine in newly diagnosed glioma. Profiling relied on immunoSEQ multiplex PCR, and the TCRdb table lists in-frame clones only, not all of them. The table lists over 95,000 clones, 90% of them singletons. The time point denotes: week 11, during vaccination. One vaccine dose held 300 ug of mutant IDH1 20-mer peptide and came with topical imiquimod. These receptors' targets are unknown. This specimen was PBMCs, taken from a glioma patient whose treatment included an IDH1 peptide vaccine. The receptor source for this set is a woman aged 50 to 65 with glioma.

The genes are TRBV27 and TRBJ1-6; 8 bases map to TRBD1. There are 14 residues in the CDR3. The J segment lost 7 bases and the V segment lost 7 bases, leaving 6 bases of the junction unmatched. CDR1 MNHEY and CDR2 SMNVEV come from the germline V gene (reference sequence). The CDR3 region is CASNRQGPNSPLHF. In nucleotides, the CDR3 is TGTGCCAGCAATAGACAGGGGCCCAATTCACCCCTCCACTTT.

The chain recombines TRBV18 with TRBJ1-1; tentatively, D is TRBD1 (6 bases). The germline V gene encodes CDR1 KGHSH and CDR2 LQKENI. CDR3 length: 15 amino acids. Between the trimmed V and J ends, which lost 2 bases and 5 bases, there was a span of 15 bases. The CDR3 coding sequence is TGTGCCAGCTCACCAAGTAGGACAGACGCAACTGAAGCTTTCTTT. This codes for CASSPSRTDATEAFF.

The V call is TRBV10-3, the J call TRBJ1-1; possibly TRBD1 for D (5 bases). Germline assignment: CDR1 ENHRY and CDR2 SYGVKD. V was shortened by 0 bases and J by 0 bases, with 11 bases between the two germline ends. The CDR3 spans 16 residues. This chain's CDR3 is CAISESGGLVNTEAFF. The CDR3 DNA is TGTGCCATCAGTGAGTCGGGGGGGTTGGTGAACACTGAAGCTTTCTTT.

The chain couples TRBV14 to TRBJ2-3; 10 nucleotides line up with TRBD2. V lost 0 bases, J lost 8 bases, and 8 bases stayed unmatched. CDR1 is SGHDN and CDR2 is FVKESK in the germline V gene. The CDR3 spans 16 residues. CDR3 nucleotides: TGTGCCAGCAGCCAAGATAGGGGGACTAGCGCAACTACGCAGTATTTT. Protein sequence: CASSQDRGTSATTQYF.

The V call is TRBV7-9, the J call TRBJ2-7; D remains unclear. This CDR3 has 12 residues. CDR1 SEHNR and CDR2 FQNEAQ come from the germline V gene (reference sequence). Trimming left V 5 bases short and J 5 bases short, with 10 bases between. DNA of the CDR3: TGTGCCAGCAGCCGAGCCCGTAACGAGCAGTACTTC. This encodes CASSRARNEQYF.

The CDR3 DNA sequence: TGTGCCAGCCGGGACGGGGCCCGGGAGACCCAGTACTTC. Encoded protein: CASRDGARETQYF. V usage is TRBV25-1 and J usage is TRBJ2-5; D may match TRBD1 or TRBD2 (5 bases each). Germline assignment: CDR1 MGHDK and CDR2 SYGVNS. V was shortened by 8 bases and J by 5 bases, with 15 bases between the two germline ends. The CDR3 has 13 amino acids.

The chain links TRBV19 to TRBJ1-5; the D is unclear. Trimming stripped 4 bases from V and 0 bases from J, with 10 bases between. The CDR3 covers 15 residues. Germline CDR1 is LNHDA and CDR2 is SQIVND (reference sequence). CDR3 in amino acids: CASSTGAYSNQPQHF. The CDR3 DNA follows: TGTGCCAGTAGTACAGGAGCCTATAGCAATCAGCCCCAGCATTTT. Full variable domain (remainder filled in from reference TRBV19 and TRBJ1-5): DGGITQSPKYLFRKEGQNVTLSCEQNLNHDAMYWYRQDPGQGLRLIYYSQIVNDFQKGDIAEGYSVSREKKESFPLTVTSAQKNPTAFYLCASSTGAYSNQPQHFGDGTRLSIL.

The CDR3 sequence: CASSQGRGDTEKLFF. Here the CDR3 DNA reads TGTGCCAGCAGTCAGGGCAGGGGGGATACTGAAAAACTGTTTTTT. The chain couples TRBV6-5 to TRBJ1-4, with TRBD1 identical over 7 bases. From germline, CDR1 is MNHEY and CDR2 SVGAGI. The CDR3 loop spans 15 amino acids. The V gene end was trimmed by 5 bases and the J gene end by 7 bases; junction bases not matched to a gene: 10.

CDR3 protein: CAIQGPQETQYF. CDR3 sequence (DNA): TGTGCCATCCAAGGTCCCCAAGAGACCCAGTACTTC. This chain uses TRBV10-3 with TRBJ2-5; D not certain. Germline lookup yields CDR1 ENHRY and CDR2 SYGVKD. The CDR3 is 12 amino acids. Trimming removed 8 bases at V and 1 base at J, with 8 bases between.